Each of the 25 T cell receptor beta chains below was sequenced from the same sample in a study of vaccination and CD4 T cells after COVID-19. Noted treatment: 10-day PBMC culture with coronavirus spike peptide pools or control peptides (ViraFEST assay). Sequencing of DNA taken from cultured CD4+ T cells relied on the Oncomine TCR Beta short-read assay. MiXCR, applied by TCRdb to the PCR reads, yields one record per CDR3 protein. The sample comprises roughly 4,000 distinct CDR3 sequences, approximately 48% of which are singletons, and approximately 40% rests with the top ten. No antigens are known for them. Sequenced sample: CD4+ T cells from blood, cultured in vitro. The receptors originated from a human donor who had recovered from COVID-19.

V is TRBV20-1 and J is TRBJ2-2, with unresolved D. Trimming removed 1 base from V and 4 bases from J, with 7 bases in between. Germline V CDR1 and CDR2: DFQATT, SNEGSKA (reference sequence). CDR3 length: 13 amino acids. The CDR3 DNA is TGCAGTGCTAGAGGTAGAACCACCGGGGAGCTGTTTTTT. The encoded protein is CSARGRTTGELFF.

The chain employs TRBV7-2 and TRBJ2-3; D call uncertain. Deletions cut 5 bases from V and 6 bases from J, with 12 bases between. This CDR3 comprises 13 residues. The germline gives CDR1 SGHTA, CDR2 FQGNSA. The DNA of the CDR3 is TGTGCCAGCAGCCCGCTGGGTCTGGATACGCAGTATTTT. Translated, it gives CASSPLGLDTQYF.

The chain is built from TRBV7-2 and TRBJ1-1; TRBD1 matches 11 bases. J was trimmed by 7 bases and V by 2 bases; bases with no gene match: 6. Germline CDR1 and CDR2: SGHTA and FQGNSA. The CDR3 has 15 residues. CDR3: CASSLQLGTGGEAFF. The CDR3 DNA is TGTGCCAGCAGCTTACAACTCGGGACAGGGGGTGAAGCTTTCTTT. Together with reference TRBV7-2 and TRBJ1-1, the CDR3 gives the full variable domain: GAGVSQSPSNKVTEKGKDVELRCDPISGHTALYWYRQSLGQGLEFLIYFQGNSAPDKSGLPSDRFSAERTGGSVSTLTIQRTQQEDSAVYLCASSLQLGTGGEAFFGQGTRLTVV.

The V call is TRBV5-4, the J call TRBJ2-4; perhaps D is TRBD1 or TRBD2 (6 bases each). This CDR3 spans 13 amino acids. CDR1 and CDR2 (germline): SGHNT, YYREEE (reference sequence). Deletions cut 1 base from V and 8 bases from J, with 10 bases between. CDR3 nucleotides: TGTGCCAGCAGCTTGAACAGGGAGGACATTCAGTACTTC. It yields the protein CASSLNREDIQYF.

The V call is TRBV20-1, the J call TRBJ1-1; unclear D gene. The CDR3 has 12 amino acids. V was cut by 1 base and J by 4 bases, with 7 bases left in between. The germline V gene has CDR1 DFQATT and CDR2 SNEGSKA (reference sequence). The CDR3 here is CSARASVTEAFF. The CDR3 DNA follows: TGCAGTGCTAGAGCATCGGTCACTGAAGCTTTCTTT.

V is TRBV29-1 and J is TRBJ2-5, with D possibly being TRBD2 (5 bases). Germline-derived CDR1 and CDR2 are SQVTM and ANQGSEA. V lost 4 bases and J 7 bases, leaving 13 bases between the germline ends. The CDR3 is made up of 12 amino acids. In DNA, the CDR3 is TGCAGCGTTGGAGTCCAAGGAGGGACCCAGTACTTC. This gives the protein CSVGVQGGTQYF.

This clonotype has more than one count but fewer than ten. J is TRBJ2-3 and V is TRBV10-3; 9 bases are a match to TRBD2. Germline lookup yields CDR1 ENHRY and CDR2 SYGVKD. The CDR3 totals 15 residues. The V gene end was trimmed by 6 bases and the J gene end by 0 bases; junction bases not matched to a gene: 4. CDR3 nucleotide sequence: TGTGCCATCAGGACTAGCGGATCTAGCACAGATACGCAGTATTTT. Translating it yields CAIRTSGSSTDTQYF.

The chain employs TRBV28 and TRBJ1-5; the D gene is possibly TRBD1 (6 bases). Germline CDR1 and CDR2: MDHEN and SYDVKM. The V end was cut by 5 bases, the J end by 4 bases, with 15 bases between. The CDR3 extends over 15 amino acids. Here the CDR3 DNA reads TGTGCCAGCAGTGCCCACGCCCAGGGGAATCAGCCCCAGCATTTT. Translation gives CASSAHAQGNQPQHF. The variable domain in full, completed from reference TRBV28 and TRBJ1-5, reads DVKVTQSSRYLVKRTGEKVFLECVQDMDHENMFWYRQDPGLGLRLIYFSYDVKMKEKGDIPEGYSVSREKKERFSLILESASTNQTSMYLCASSAHAQGNQPQHFGDGTRLSIL.

This clonotype came up a few times. The CDR3 loop is CASSYSGRGSPLHF. The DNA of the CDR3 is TGTGCCAGCAGTTACTCTGGCAGGGGATCACCCCTCCACTTT. The chain employs TRBV6-5 and TRBJ1-6; TRBD1 is a possible D gene (6 bases). The germline V gene has CDR1 MNHEY and CDR2 SVGAGI. V was trimmed by 0 bases and J by 10 bases, leaving 10 bases between them. This CDR3 has 14 amino acids.

By proportion, this clonotype is medium-sized. This chain joins TRBV2 and TRBJ1-2; no clear D. V was clipped by 4 bases and J by 4 bases, with 16 bases between them. Germline V lookup: CDR1 SNHLY, CDR2 FYNNEI. This CDR3 has 15 residues. The CDR3 region is CASSANTLFVYGYTF. In DNA form, the CDR3 reads TGTGCCAGCAGTGCCAATACTCTTTTCGTCTATGGCTACACCTTC.

This clonotype was detected only a few times. This rearrangement joins TRBV19 to TRBJ2-3; D gene ambiguous. This CDR3 contains 12 residues. Trimming cost V 5 bases and J 1 base, with 4 bases left between them. Germline V CDR1 and CDR2: LNHDA, SQIVND (reference sequence). CDR3 sequence (DNA): TGTGCCAGTAGTGTACGCACAGATACGCAGTATTTT. Encoded protein: CASSVRTDTQYF.

This chain links TRBV6-5 with TRBJ1-2; D remains ambiguous. V was clipped by 3 bases and J by 4 bases, with 15 bases between them. Per germline, CDR1 MNHEY and CDR2 SVGAGI. This CDR3 contains 15 residues. The CDR3 reads CASSYEDPLAYGYTF. Here the CDR3 DNA reads TGTGCCAGCAGTTATGAGGACCCTCTGGCCTATGGCTACACCTTC.

This chain uses TRBV2 with TRBJ1-2; 8 bases agree with TRBD1. Germline CDR1 and CDR2: SNHLY and FYNNEI. Trimming cost V 4 bases and J 1 base; bases outside gene matches: 8. The CDR3 spans 16 residues. The CDR3 DNA follows: TGTGCCAGCAGTGTTTACACCAGGGGGCTTAACTATGGCTACACCTTC. It codes for CASSVYTRGLNYGYTF.

This clonotype was seen only once. The CDR3 protein is CASSMGTGVYQETQYF. CDR3 DNA sequence: TGTGCCAGCAGTATGGGGACAGGGGTTTACCAAGAGACCCAGTACTTC. The chain combines TRBV12-3 or TRBV12-4 with TRBJ2-5; the match to TRBD1 covers 10 bases. The V segment lost 5 bases and the J segment 0 bases; nucleotides outside the gene matches: 6. This CDR3 contains 16 residues.

V is TRBV20-1 and J is TRBJ1-2, with a possible D match to TRBD1 (6 bases). The CDR3 loop spans 15 amino acids. Germline V CDR1 and CDR2: DFQATT, SNEGSKA (reference sequence). V lost 3 bases and J 4 bases, leaving 18 bases between the germline ends. The chain's CDR3 is CSASPPGRGSYGYTF. The CDR3 bases are TGCAGTGCTAGCCCCCCGGGGAGGGGGAGCTATGGCTACACCTTC.

This clonotype was observed a handful of times. CDR3 amino acids: CASRGFNTEAFF. The CDR3, as DNA: TGTGCCAGCAGGGGATTTAACACTGAAGCTTTCTTT. J is TRBJ1-1 and V is TRBV6-1; D remains unclear. V was shortened by 6 bases and J by 2 bases, with 7 bases between the two germline ends. CDR3 length: 12 residues. CDR1 is MNHNS and CDR2 is SASEGT in the germline V gene.

The V gene is TRBV7-3, the J gene TRBJ1-2; 10 nucleotides align to TRBD1. The CDR3 loop spans 12 amino acids. With 4 bases clipped from V and 10 bases from J, the junction kept 3 bases outside the gene matches. Germline V gene sequence: CDR1 SGHTA, CDR2 FQGTGA. In nucleotides, the CDR3 is TGTGCCAGCAGCTCGACAGGGGGCGACTACACCTTC. This encodes CASSSTGGDYTF.

This clonotype was seen a handful of times. J is TRBJ1-2 and V is TRBV19, with D tentatively TRBD1 (5 bases). Trimming stripped 3 bases from V and 6 bases from J, with 11 bases between. This CDR3 has 13 residues. Germline V lookup: CDR1 LNHDA, CDR2 SQIVND (reference sequence). The CDR3 coding sequence is TGTGCCAGTAGTATTAGGGGCCCCCATGGCTACACCTTC. It encodes CASSIRGPHGYTF.

This clonotype was observed a few times. V gene TRBV6-1 combines with J gene TRBJ1-2; D is perhaps TRBD1 (6 bases). Germline V gene sequence: CDR1 MNHNS, CDR2 SASEGT. The CDR3 consists of 15 residues. Deletions cut 0 bases from V and 8 bases from J, with 16 bases between. Written as DNA, the CDR3 is TGTGCCAGCAGTGAAGCGCTTTCAGGGGCCTACGGCTACACCTTC. Protein product: CASSEALSGAYGYTF.

The V call is TRBV20-1, the J call TRBJ2-1; unclear D gene. Per the germline V gene, CDR1 is DFQATT and CDR2 is SNEGSKA (reference sequence). Trimming removed 2 bases from V and 12 bases from J, with 11 bases in between. The CDR3 is 11 residues long. The CDR3 DNA reads TGCAGTGCTAGATCCATGGGTGTGCAGTTCTTC. Amino acids: CSARSMGVQFF.

This rearrangement joins TRBV7-9 to TRBJ2-7; TRBD1 might be the D (5 bases). Looked up from germline, CDR1 is SEHNR and CDR2 is FQNEAQ (reference sequence). This CDR3 is built from 15 residues. The ends were cut back, 5 bases at V and 4 bases at J, with 18 bases in the middle. In nucleotides, the CDR3 is TGTGCCAGCAGCGCGCGGCAGTCAGGGCGGTACGAGCAGTACTTC. Protein: CASSARQSGRYEQYF.

This clonotype was seen a handful of times. The chain has TRBV20-1 and TRBJ2-1; 7 bases map to TRBD2. This CDR3 contains 16 residues. The germline CDR1 and CDR2 sequences are DFQATT and SNEGSKA (reference sequence). V was pared by 3 bases and J by 8 bases, with 16 bases of the junction left unmatched. This CDR3 is CSASRSKWEGRYEQFF. The DNA for the CDR3 is TGCAGTGCTAGCCGGTCTAAGTGGGAGGGCCGATATGAGCAGTTCTTC.

The chain links TRBV18 to TRBJ1-2, with D possibly being TRBD1 (5 bases). The V gene's germline CDR1 is KGHSH and CDR2 LQKENI. V lost 4 bases to trimming and J lost 3 bases, with 9 bases between them. This CDR3 is built from 13 residues. CDR3 sequence reads: CASSRDGHYGYTF. CDR3 coding DNA: TGTGCCAGCTCACGGGACGGACACTATGGCTACACCTTC.

This clonotype was detected only a few times. The rearrangement links TRBV2 to TRBJ1-1, with TRBD1 as a possible D gene (6 bases). The CDR3 has 15 amino acids. Trimming pared 3 bases from V and 4 bases from J, leaving 15 bases between. The germline gives CDR1 SNHLY, CDR2 FYNNEI. CDR3 in amino acids: CASSEEQGRATEAFF. CDR3 bases: TGTGCCAGCAGTGAGGAACAGGGTAGGGCCACTGAAGCTTTCTTT.

This clonotype came up a few times. This rearrangement joins TRBV7-2 to TRBJ1-1; 7 bases align to TRBD1. Germline V gene data show CDR1 as SGHTA and CDR2 as FQGNSA. The V gene end was trimmed by 2 bases and the J gene end by 0 bases; junction bases not matched to a gene: 6. The CDR3 sequence is 16 residues long. The CDR3 loop reads CASSLPRQGLNTEAFF. CDR3 nucleotides: TGTGCCAGCAGCTTACCGAGACAGGGACTGAACACTGAAGCTTTCTTT.